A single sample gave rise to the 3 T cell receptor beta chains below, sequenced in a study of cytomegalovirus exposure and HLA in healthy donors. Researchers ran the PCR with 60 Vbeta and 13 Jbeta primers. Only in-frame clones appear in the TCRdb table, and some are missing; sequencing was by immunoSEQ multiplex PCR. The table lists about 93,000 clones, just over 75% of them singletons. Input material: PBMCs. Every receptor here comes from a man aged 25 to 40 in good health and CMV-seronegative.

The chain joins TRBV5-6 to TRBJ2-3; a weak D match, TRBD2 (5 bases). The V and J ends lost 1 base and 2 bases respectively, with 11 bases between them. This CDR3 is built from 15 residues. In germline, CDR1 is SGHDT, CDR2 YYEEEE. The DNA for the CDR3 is TGTGCCAGCAGCTTGCTTACAGCGGACACAGATACGCAGTATTTT. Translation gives CASSLLTADTDTQYF.

The CDR3 here is CASSEGLGGYTF. In DNA, the CDR3 is TGTGCCAGCAGTGAGGGACTTGGTGGCTACACCTTC. The chain has TRBV2 and TRBJ1-2; D possibly corresponds to TRBD1 (5 bases). The CDR3 consists of 12 residues. V was shortened by 3 bases and J by 7 bases, with 9 bases between the two germline ends. CDR1 is SNHLY, CDR2 FYNNEI, per germline.

The CDR3 DNA follows: TGTGCCAGCAGCTTCCGACAGGGGGAGGAAGCTTTCTTT. Translation gives CASSFRQGEEAFF. This rearrangement joins TRBV7-3 to TRBJ1-1, with 9 bases that match TRBD1. This CDR3 comprises 13 residues. CDR1 is SGHTA and CDR2 is FQGTGA in the germline V gene. J gave up 8 bases and V 3 bases, and 4 bases lay outside the gene matches.